Listed here are 27 T cell receptor beta chains from one sample, sequenced in a study of blood T cell repertoires in COVID-19. The method was immunoSEQ multiplex PCR; TCRdb's version includes in-frame clones alone and lacks a portion of them. The repertoire holds about 74,000 clones, with more than 85% as singletons. Input material: peripheral blood. Source of these receptors: a woman aged 60-70 years with active COVID-19.

This sequence joins TRBV10-3 and TRBJ2-3, with D possibly matching TRBD1 (5 bases). Germline CDR1 and CDR2: ENHRY and SYGVKD. V lost 3 bases and J 2 bases, leaving 12 bases between the germline ends. The CDR3 sequence is 15 residues long. CDR3 coding DNA: TGTGCCATCAGTGATGTCAGGGCCCCCACAGATACGCAGTATTTT. Translated: CAISDVRAPTDTQYF.

The chain joins TRBV18 to TRBJ2-3; perhaps TRBD2 as D (6 bases). CDR3 length: 13 amino acids. Germline V lookup: CDR1 KGHSH, CDR2 LQKENI. V lost 1 base and J lost 6, with 8 bases in between. The CDR3 DNA is TGTGCCAGCTCACCACTTGGGAGGGATACGCAGTATTTT. As protein: CASSPLGRDTQYF.

The chain links TRBV1 to TRBJ2-3; the D call of TRBD2 is as the table states it, not checked on the DNA. TRBV1 is deemed a pseudogene. This CDR3 spans 16 amino acids. CDR3 protein: CTSSQDGGTRGDTQYF. Written as DNA, the CDR3 is TGCACCAGCAGCCAAGACGGCGGGACGAGAGGGGATACGCAGTATTTT.

V gene TRBV3-1 (or the pseudogene TRBV3-2) combines with J gene TRBJ1-1, with 8 nucleotides matching TRBD1. The germline V gene has CDR1 LGHDT and CDR2 YNNKEL (reference sequence). The CDR3 has 14 amino acids. V shed 7 bases and J 4 bases; nucleotides not matched to a gene: 8. The CDR3 protein is CASNNQGAGTEAFF. CDR3 DNA: TGTGCCAGCAATAATCAGGGGGCAGGCACTGAAGCTTTCTTT.

The chain uses TRBV3-1 (or the pseudogene TRBV3-2) and TRBJ2-5; 11 bases are a match to TRBD2. V dropped 1 base and J dropped 4; count of bases not matched to a gene: 8. The CDR3 spans 17 residues. CDR1 is LGHDT, CDR2 YNNKEL, per germline (reference sequence). Written as DNA, the CDR3 is TGTGCCAGCAGCCAAGGGATTGGGGGACTAGCGGTAGAGACCCAGTACTTC. Its translation is CASSQGIGGLAVETQYF.

This chain joins TRBV10-3 and TRBJ1-6; 8 nucleotides align to TRBD1. CDR1 ENHRY and CDR2 SYGVKD come from the germline V gene. V gave up 5 bases and J gave up 8 bases; unmatched junction bases: 8. The CDR3 is 15 amino acids. The CDR3 region is CAISRTGSGDSPLHF. CDR3 nucleotide sequence: TGTGCCATCAGTCGGACAGGGAGCGGGGATTCACCCCTCCACTTT.

This chain connects TRBV7-8 to TRBJ2-3; D is uncertain. Germline CDR1 is SGHVS and CDR2 is FQNEAQ. V lost 5 bases and J 6 bases, leaving 18 bases between the germline ends. CDR3 length equals 15 residues. The CDR3 DNA follows: TGTGCCAGCAGCGACGTAGCCCTGAAGTCCGATACGCAGTATTTT. It specifies CASSDVALKSDTQYF.

The chain recombines TRBV28 with TRBJ2-1; D is unclear. With 8 bases removed from V and 7 bases from J, the gap between germline ends came to 12 bases. The CDR3 sequence is 12 residues long. Germline lookup yields CDR1 MDHEN and CDR2 SYDVKM. The CDR3 nucleotides read TGTGCCAGCGAGTTTAGCAGAAATGAGCAGTTCTTC. Its protein product is CASEFSRNEQFF.

The rearrangement joins TRBV6-2 or TRBV6-3 to TRBJ1-5; 8 bases line up with TRBD1. Germline V gives CDR1 MNHEY, CDR2 SVGEGT. CDR3 size: 16 residues. V shed 5 bases and J 3 bases; nucleotides not matched to a gene: 9. The CDR3 loop reads CASSTRTGGNNQPQHF. CDR3 nucleotide sequence: TGTGCCAGCAGTACAAGAACAGGGGGAAACAATCAGCCCCAGCATTTT.

This chain uses TRBV6-2 or TRBV6-3 with TRBJ2-7; D gene uncertain. The CDR3 covers 13 residues. V was cut by 2 bases and J by 5 bases, with 10 bases left in between. The V gene's germline CDR1 is MNHEY and CDR2 SVGEGT. The CDR3 here is CASSYRRRDEQYF. The DNA for the CDR3 is TGTGCCAGCAGTTACCGGAGACGTGACGAGCAGTACTTC.

The genes are TRBV7-9 and TRBJ2-1; no clear D gene. Germline V gives CDR1 SEHNR, CDR2 FQNEAQ (reference sequence). The CDR3 has 12 amino acids. The V gene lost 5 bases and the J gene lost 6 bases, with 8 bases spanning the gap. Here the CDR3 reads CASSPYSNEQFF. The CDR3 coding sequence is TGTGCCAGCAGCCCTTACTCCAATGAGCAGTTCTTC.

The chain has TRBV5-4 and TRBJ2-7; D is possibly TRBD2 (7 bases). This CDR3 spans 17 amino acids. The germline gives CDR1 SGHNT, CDR2 YYREEE (reference sequence). V lost 4 bases and J lost 3, with 23 bases in between. CDR3 loop: CASSRGAFPTDRYEQYF. CDR3 bases: TGTGCCAGCAGCCGGGGGGCGTTCCCTACCGACCGCTACGAGCAGTACTTC.

The rearrangement joins TRBV5-1 to TRBJ1-2; 8 nucleotides agree with TRBD1. The CDR3 spans 14 residues. Germline assignment: CDR1 SGHRS and CDR2 YFSETQ. V lost 0 bases, J lost 8 bases, and 6 bases stayed unmatched. The CDR3 here is CASSLGGTGLGYTF. The CDR3 DNA is TGCGCCAGCAGCTTGGGTGGGACAGGCTTGGGCTACACCTTC.

The chain employs TRBV30 and TRBJ1-1, with TRBD1 matching over 7 bases. With V trimmed by 1 base and J by 5 bases, 7 bases remained unmatched. Germline CDR1 reads GTSNPN; CDR2 reads SVGIG (reference sequence). This CDR3 comprises 14 residues. CDR3 in amino acids: CAWSERGRSTEAFF. As DNA, the CDR3 is TGTGCCTGGAGTGAGAGGGGGCGTTCAACTGAAGCTTTCTTT.

Details on this clone: This sample includes further DNA sequences coding for the same CDR3. The genes are TRBV7-2 and TRBJ2-7; D not certain. Per the germline V gene, CDR1 is SGHTA and CDR2 is FQGNSA. This CDR3 has 15 amino acids. The V gene lost 1 base and the J gene lost 0 bases, with 10 bases spanning the gap. The CDR3 loop is CASSLGLVLSYEQYF. CDR3 bases: TGTGCCAGCAGCTTAGGCCTAGTCCTCTCCTACGAGCAGTACTTC.

V and J are TRBV6-6 and TRBJ1-3; possibly TRBD1 for D (6 bases). The CDR3 extends over 15 amino acids. CDR1 MNHNY and CDR2 SVGAGI come from the germline V gene (reference sequence). Trimming cost V 0 bases and J 4 bases, with 10 bases left between them. The CDR3 loop is CASSYSQGTGNTIYF. The CDR3 region has the DNA TGTGCCAGCAGTTACTCGCAGGGGACGGGAAACACCATATATTTT.

This clone was detected only a few times. The rearrangement uses TRBV6-5 and TRBJ1-1; the match to TRBD1 covers 7 bases. The V segment lost 5 bases and the J segment 7 bases; nucleotides outside the gene matches: 13. Germline loops: CDR1 MNHEY, CDR2 SVGAGI. CDR3 length equals 15 residues. DNA for the CDR3: TGTGCCAGCAGTCGCCCCCCGTTGACAGGGATTGAAGCTTTCTTT. Its protein product is CASSRPPLTGIEAFF.

The chain recombines TRBV7-6 with TRBJ2-3, with D possibly being TRBD2 (5 bases). Germline lookup yields CDR1 SGHVS and CDR2 FNYEAQ. The length of the CDR3 is 15 residues. The V end lost 2 bases, the J end lost 3 bases, and 12 bases lay between the germline ends. DNA for the CDR3: TGTGCCAGCAGCTTATCGCCCGGCGGGACAGATACGCAGTATTTT. Residues: CASSLSPGGTDTQYF.

The V gene is TRBV5-1, the J gene TRBJ2-5, with 7 bases aligning to TRBD2. Germline loops: CDR1 SGHRS, CDR2 YFSETQ. The length of the CDR3 is 15 residues. Trimming at V came to 2 bases and at J to 1 base, leaving 5 bases not matched to a gene. The CDR3: CASSFWGGGQETQYF. The DNA for the CDR3 is TGCGCCAGCAGCTTTTGGGGGGGTGGCCAAGAGACCCAGTACTTC.

The V call is TRBV5-6, the J call TRBJ2-3, with TRBD1 matching 7 bases. J was trimmed by 1 base and V by 4 bases; bases with no gene match: 9. This CDR3 region has 16 residues. Per the germline V gene, CDR1 is SGHDT and CDR2 is YYEEEE. The CDR3 DNA reads TGTGCCAGCAGCCCCGACAGGGCAGTCGGCACAGATACGCAGTATTTT. As protein: CASSPDRAVGTDTQYF.

This clone was seen once. The chain has TRBV28 and TRBJ2-3; 7 nucleotides match TRBD1. Germline V gives CDR1 MDHEN, CDR2 SYDVKM. CDR3 size: 14 residues. J lost 2 bases, V lost 8 bases, and 7 bases had no gene match. CDR3 amino acids: CASQGGSYTDTQYF. Here the CDR3 DNA reads TGTGCCAGCCAAGGGGGCTCCTACACAGATACGCAGTATTTT.

The chain is built from TRBV7-2 and TRBJ1-2; a weak D match, TRBD1 (6 bases). This CDR3 has 16 residues. Looked up from germline, CDR1 is SGHTA and CDR2 is FQGNSA. V lost 1 base to trimming and J lost 1 base, with 13 bases between them. CDR3 in DNA: TGTGCCAGCAGCTTAGAAGGGGGGGTAGTTAACTATGGCTACACCTTC. Translating it yields CASSLEGGVVNYGYTF.

The chain combines TRBV7-9 with TRBJ2-4; 7 nucleotides align to TRBD2. Germline trimming cut 2 bases from V and 3 bases from J; bases unmatched to any gene: 10. Germline V gene sequence: CDR1 SEHNR, CDR2 FQNEAQ (reference sequence). The CDR3 is made up of 17 amino acids. The CDR3 nucleotides are TGTGCCAGCAGCTTAAAAACTGAGACGGGGGGCAAAAACATTCAGTACTTC. Translated, it gives CASSLKTETGGKNIQYF.

CDR3 nucleotides: TGCGCCAGCAGCTTGGGTCTAGGCAATGAGCAGTTCTTC. It codes for CASSLGLGNEQFF. The rearrangement links TRBV5-1 to TRBJ2-1; unclear D gene. The CDR3 has 13 amino acids. V was cut by 0 bases and J by 6 bases, with 7 bases left in between. Germline-derived CDR1 and CDR2 are SGHRS and YFSETQ.

The chain recombines TRBV7-9 with TRBJ2-7; TRBD1 might be the D (7 bases). V lost 0 bases to trimming and J lost 12 bases, with 18 bases between them. CDR1 and CDR2 from the germline V gene are SEHNR and FQNEAQ (reference sequence). CDR3 length: 14 amino acids. Written as DNA, the CDR3 is TGTGCCAGCAGCTTAGCCCCAGGGGGGCGATCCCCGTACTTC. It is translated as CASSLAPGGRSPYF.

The rearrangement links TRBV11-2 to TRBJ2-1; 9 bases are a match to TRBD2. The junction had 10 bases not matched to a gene; V was cut back by 4 bases and J by 9 bases. The CDR3 has 15 amino acids. The germline V gene encodes CDR1 SGHAT and CDR2 FQNNGV. The chain's CDR3 is CASSSTASGGSEQFF. CDR3 DNA sequence: TGTGCCAGCAGCTCCACCGCGAGCGGGGGGTCTGAGCAGTTCTTC.

This clone is a singleton in its sample. The genes are TRBV2 and TRBJ2-3; D remains unclear. Germline V CDR1 and CDR2: SNHLY, FYNNEI. Trimming pared 6 bases from V and 4 bases from J, leaving 11 bases between. The CDR3 runs 13 residues. The CDR3 region has the DNA TGTGCCAGCAGCGCCGACTTTTCAGATACGCAGTATTTT. Protein: CASSADFSDTQYF.